The entry that follows covers one T cell receptor beta chain sequence. The sample is drawn from a study of T cells after somatic rescue of genetic block. Germline CDR1 and CDR2: KGHSH and LQKENI. This CDR3 has 14 residues. The junction had 5 bases not matched to a gene; V was cut back by 3 bases and J by 3 bases. The table came from immunoSEQ multiplex PCR; TCRdb's copy has only in-frame clones and leaves some out. The table includes about 10,000 clones, 74% detected once. The source of this sequence is a boy younger than 18. Source material: peripheral blood mononuclear cells (PBMCs). The chain is built from TRBV18 and TRBJ2-7, with 7 bases lining up with TRBD1. In nucleotides, the CDR3 is TGTGCCAGCTCACCTCCGACAGGGCACTACGAGCAGTACTTC. Translating it yields CASSPPTGHYEQYF.